The 15 T cell receptor beta chains given below trace back to one sample, sequenced in a study of post-analysis software for immune sequencing data. Unique molecular identifiers were present in the TCR beta cDNA libraries. MiXCR was run by TCRdb on the PCR reads, yielding one entry per CDR3 protein. The sample yields about 400,000 distinct CDR3 sequences, roughly 36% seen once. No antigen is known for these receptors. Overall study results and limits: A few TRBV segments occurring more often in patients than controls included TRBV5-6, TRBV5-1 and TRBV20-1.

The sample was blood. Receptor source: a girl between 10 and 17 years old with multiple sclerosis.

This clonotype was counted only a few times. The chain carries TRBV15 and TRBJ2-7, with 10 bases identical to TRBD1. V lost 3 bases and J lost 7; bases outside the gene matches: 9. This CDR3 has 15 amino acids. The germline gives CDR1 LNHNV, CDR2 YYDKDF (reference sequence). The CDR3 reads CATSSSRDRGEEQYF. DNA of the CDR3: TGTGCCACCAGCAGTTCCCGGGACAGGGGCGAAGAGCAGTACTTC.

This clonotype was seen more than once but under ten times. As DNA, the CDR3 is TGTGCTAGTGGTTTGTCCTCTCAGGGAACTGAAGCTTTCTTT. It specifies CASGLSSQGTEAFF. The gene calls are TRBV12-5 and TRBJ1-1; maybe TRBD1 (5 bases). The germline V gene has CDR1 LGHNT and CDR2 FRNRAP. Trimming left V 2 bases short and J 5 bases short, with 12 bases between. This CDR3 has 14 amino acids.

This sequence joins TRBV21-1 and TRBJ1-6; the table calls TRBD1, which could not be checked here. TRBV21-1 is assigned pseudogene status. The CDR3 totals 15 residues. DNA of the CDR3: TGTGCCAGCAGGGGGGACAGGGATGGGGATTCACCCCTCCACTTT. Translated: CASRGDRDGDSPLHF.

Comment on this clonotype: One junction end does not reproduce the germline sequence, and a read error may be involved. This sequence joins TRBV6-2 or TRBV6-3 and TRBJ1-1, with D unclear. This CDR3 comprises 12 residues. Germline assignment: CDR1 MNHEY and CDR2 SVGEGT. CDR3 coding DNA: TGTACCAGCAGTTATAGCGGCCCTGAAGCTTTCTTT. This encodes CTSSYSGPEAFF.

The chain carries TRBV6-5 and TRBJ1-2; D is perhaps TRBD1 (6 bases). CDR1 is MNHEY and CDR2 is SVGAGI in the germline V gene. V lost 9 bases to trimming and J lost 1 base, with 18 bases between them. This CDR3 region has 15 residues. The CDR3 DNA is TGTGCCAGTAAGGCAGGGGAGATCGATAACTATGGCTACACCTTC. It codes for CASKAGEIDNYGYTF.

This clonotype has more than one count but fewer than ten. The V and J genes are TRBV29-1 and TRBJ1-1, with 7 bases fitting TRBD1. CDR1 is SQVTM and CDR2 is ANQGSEA in the germline V gene. This CDR3 region has 13 residues. V shed 3 bases and J 7 bases; nucleotides not matched to a gene: 8. The CDR3 nucleotides are TGCAGCGTTGACTACAGGGGAATTGGTGAAGCTTTCTTT. Amino acid sequence: CSVDYRGIGEAFF.

The V call is TRBV18, the J call TRBJ2-5; a weak D match, TRBD1 (6 bases). Trimming stripped 3 bases from V and 1 base from J, with 12 bases between. CDR1 KGHSH and CDR2 LQKENI come from the germline V gene. CDR3 length: 15 amino acids. CDR3 amino acids: CASSPSTGRQETQYF. CDR3 in DNA: TGTGCCAGCTCACCTTCGACAGGACGCCAAGAGACCCAGTACTTC.

The chain employs TRBV6-1 and TRBJ1-1; the match to TRBD1 covers 9 bases. V lost 4 bases to trimming and J lost 4 bases; unmatched junction nucleotides: 4. The CDR3 sequence is 14 residues long. Per the germline V gene, CDR1 is MNHNS and CDR2 is SASEGT. The CDR3 DNA is TGTGCCAGCAGTGGCCGGGACAGGGCCACTGAAGCTTTCTTT. Its translation is CASSGRDRATEAFF.

This clonotype was counted between two and nine times. The rearrangement joins TRBV4-1 to TRBJ2-2; the D call may be TRBD1 or TRBD2 (5 bases each). The length of the CDR3 is 15 residues. V was cut by 7 bases and J by 0 bases, with 12 bases left in between. Germline assignment: CDR1 MGHRA and CDR2 YSYEKL. The CDR3 reads CASMAGTANTGELFF. The CDR3 DNA sequence: TGCGCCAGCATGGCCGGGACGGCGAACACCGGGGAGCTGTTTTTT.

The sample holds a few counts of this clonotype. The V and J genes are TRBV12-3 or TRBV12-4 and TRBJ1-2; 11 bases align to TRBD1. The CDR3 spans 15 residues. With V trimmed by 6 bases and J by 4 bases, 7 bases remained unmatched. The CDR3 reads CASRPGQGAAYGYTF. CDR3 coding DNA: TGTGCCAGCAGACCTGGACAGGGGGCGGCCTATGGCTACACCTTC.

This clonotype was counted at least ten times. V and J are TRBV29-1 and TRBJ2-7, with no clear D. This CDR3 comprises 12 residues. Germline V gene data show CDR1 as SQVTM and CDR2 as ANQGSEA. Trimming stripped 1 base from V and 5 bases from J, with 9 bases between. CDR3 residues: CSVEGDRDEQYF. In DNA, the CDR3 is TGCAGCGTTGAAGGGGATAGGGACGAGCAGTACTTC.

The CDR3 loop reads CASSLRDGSYNEQFF. CDR3 DNA: TGCGCCAGCAGCCTCCGGGACGGGTCCTACAATGAGCAGTTCTTC. The chain is built from TRBV4-1 and TRBJ2-1; either TRBD1 or TRBD2 may supply D (5 bases each). The CDR3 spans 15 residues. Trimming stripped 4 bases from V and 1 base from J, with 11 bases between. Per the germline V gene, CDR1 is MGHRA and CDR2 is YSYEKL.

This clonotype was observed a few times. The rearrangement uses TRBV12-3 or TRBV12-4 and TRBJ1-2; no clear D. With 3 bases removed from V and 6 bases from J, the gap between germline ends came to 8 bases. The CDR3 is 12 residues long. The CDR3 DNA sequence: TGTGCCAGCAGTTTCTCCCGTGATGGCTACACCTTC. It codes for CASSFSRDGYTF.

The chain has TRBV7-3 and TRBJ2-1, with no clear D. V was trimmed by 5 bases and J by 7 bases, leaving 12 bases between them. This CDR3 contains 13 residues. Germline values: CDR1 SGHTA, CDR2 FQGTGA. Here the CDR3 reads CASSPRTMNEQFF. The CDR3 DNA sequence: TGTGCCAGCAGCCCTCGGACCATGAATGAGCAGTTCTTC.

This chain joins TRBV20-1 and TRBJ2-7; D perhaps matches TRBD1 (5 bases). Trimming cost V 3 bases and J 5 bases, with 11 bases left between them. The germline CDR1 and CDR2 sequences are DFQATT and SNEGSKA (reference sequence). The CDR3 extends over 12 amino acids. The CDR3 region is CSASSQGHEQYF. The CDR3 DNA sequence: TGCAGTGCTAGCTCTCAGGGCCACGAGCAGTACTTC.